This T cell receptor (beta chain) comes out of a study of persistence of HIV-infected CD4 T cells. Study details: Blood samples, up to 180 mL, came from multiple time points, except two leukapheresis donors sampled once.

The libraries were made with immunoSEQ version 4 in survey mode. Measured with immunoSEQ multiplex PCR; TCRdb has only the in-frame clones, and not every one. The sample includes approximately 36,000 clones, over 75% seen only once; the top ten take about 5%. With respect to this clone: Antigen unknown.

The stimulus was an HIV-1 Gag 15-mer peptide pool, 1 ug/peptide/mL. CD40L-negative CD69-negative CD45RO-high memory CD4+ T cells were sorted as populations depleted of antigen-responding cells. Sample: cultured CD4+ T cells from PBMCs, taken from a patient who received antiretroviral therapy. The TCR originated in an adult with HIV. The donor label of this sample is uncertain.

This chain's CDR3 is CASSPNGVKGDTQYF. DNA of the CDR3: TGTGCCAGCAGCCCGAACGGGGTCAAAGGGGATACGCAGTATTTT. This chain connects TRBV4-2 to TRBJ2-3; tentative D call: TRBD2 (5 bases). Germline V gives CDR1 LGHNA, CDR2 YNFKEQ. This CDR3 is 15 amino acids long. Trimming left V 4 bases short and J 6 bases short, with 17 bases between.